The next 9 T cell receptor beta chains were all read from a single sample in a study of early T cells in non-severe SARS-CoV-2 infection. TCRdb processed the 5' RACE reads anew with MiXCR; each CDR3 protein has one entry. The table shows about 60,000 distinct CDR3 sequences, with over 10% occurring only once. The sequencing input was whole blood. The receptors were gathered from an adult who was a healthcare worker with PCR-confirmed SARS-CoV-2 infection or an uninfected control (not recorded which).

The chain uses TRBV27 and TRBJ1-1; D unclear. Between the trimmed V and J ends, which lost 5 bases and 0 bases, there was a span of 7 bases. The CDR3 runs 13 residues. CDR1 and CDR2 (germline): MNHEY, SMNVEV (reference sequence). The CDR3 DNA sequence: TGTGCCAGCAGTCCCCTGGTGAACACTGAAGCTTTCTTT. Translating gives CASSPLVNTEAFF.

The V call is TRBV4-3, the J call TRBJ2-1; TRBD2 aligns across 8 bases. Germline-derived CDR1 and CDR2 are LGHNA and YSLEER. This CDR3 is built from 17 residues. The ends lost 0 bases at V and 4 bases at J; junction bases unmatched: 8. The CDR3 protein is CASSQDSRGGRYNEQFF. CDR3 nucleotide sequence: TGCGCCAGCAGCCAAGATAGTCGCGGGGGGCGTTACAATGAGCAGTTCTTC.

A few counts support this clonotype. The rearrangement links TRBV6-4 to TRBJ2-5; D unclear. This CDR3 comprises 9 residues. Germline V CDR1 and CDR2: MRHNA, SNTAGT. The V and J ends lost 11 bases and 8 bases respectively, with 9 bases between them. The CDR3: CAGKVTQYF. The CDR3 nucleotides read TGTGCCGGCAAAGTCACCCAGTACTTC.

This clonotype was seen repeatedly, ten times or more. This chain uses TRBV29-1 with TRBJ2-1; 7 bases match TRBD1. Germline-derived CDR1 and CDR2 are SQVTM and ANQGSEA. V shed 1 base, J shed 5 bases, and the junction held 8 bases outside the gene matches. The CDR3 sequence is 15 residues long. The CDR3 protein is CSVEVRRTGDNEQFF. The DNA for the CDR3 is TGCAGCGTTGAAGTCCGGAGGACAGGCGACAATGAGCAGTTCTTC.

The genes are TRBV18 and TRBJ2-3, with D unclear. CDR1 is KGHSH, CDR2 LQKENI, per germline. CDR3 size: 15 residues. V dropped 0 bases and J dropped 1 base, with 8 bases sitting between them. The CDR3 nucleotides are TGTGCCAGCTCACCACCGGCGTTAGGCACAGATACGCAGTATTTT. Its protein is CASSPPALGTDTQYF.

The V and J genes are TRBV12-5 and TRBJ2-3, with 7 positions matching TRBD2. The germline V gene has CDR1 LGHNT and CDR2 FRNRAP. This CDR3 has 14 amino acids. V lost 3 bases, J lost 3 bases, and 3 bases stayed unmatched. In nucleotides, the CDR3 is TGTGCTAGTGGTTTAAGCGGGGTGACAGATACGCAGTATTTT. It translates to CASGLSGVTDTQYF.

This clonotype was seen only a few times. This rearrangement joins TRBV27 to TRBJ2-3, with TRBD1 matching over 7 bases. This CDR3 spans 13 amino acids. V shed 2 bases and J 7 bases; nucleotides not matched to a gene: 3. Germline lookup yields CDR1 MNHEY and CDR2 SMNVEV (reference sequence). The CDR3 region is CASSLGGQYTQYF. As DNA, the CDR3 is TGTGCCAGCAGTTTAGGGGGACAGTATACGCAGTATTTT.

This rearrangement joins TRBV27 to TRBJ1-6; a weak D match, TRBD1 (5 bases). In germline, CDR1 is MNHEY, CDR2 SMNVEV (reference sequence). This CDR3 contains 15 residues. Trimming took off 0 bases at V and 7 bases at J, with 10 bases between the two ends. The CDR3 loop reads CASSLSGPLNSPLHF. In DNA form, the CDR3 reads TGTGCCAGCAGTTTATCGGGACCGCTAAATTCACCCCTCCACTTT.

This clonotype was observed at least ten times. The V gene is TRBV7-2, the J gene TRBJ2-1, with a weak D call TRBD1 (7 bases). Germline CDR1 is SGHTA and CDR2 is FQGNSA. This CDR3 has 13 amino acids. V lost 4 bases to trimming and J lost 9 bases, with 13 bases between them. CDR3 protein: CASSSDQGGEQFF. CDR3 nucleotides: TGTGCCAGCAGCTCCGACCAGGGGGGTGAGCAGTTCTTC. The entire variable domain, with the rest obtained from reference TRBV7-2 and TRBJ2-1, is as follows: GAGVSQSPSNKVTEKGKDVELRCDPISGHTALYWYRQSLGQGLEFLIYFQGNSAPDKSGLPSDRFSAERTGGSVSTLTIQRTQQEDSAVYLCASSSDQGGEQFFGPGTRLTVL.